One and the same sample provided the 25 T cell receptor beta chains below, sequenced in a study of T cell responses to AZD1222 COVID-19 vaccine. Sequenced by immunoSEQ multiplex PCR; TCRdb stores in-frame clones only, minus some. This table has over 150,000 clones, 88% appearing once. This sample comprised peripheral blood, obtained 28 days after the second AZD1222 dose. The receptors derive from an adult who received the AZD1222 COVID-19 vaccine.

The J gene is TRBJ1-2, the V gene TRBV5-1, with D perhaps matching TRBD1 (5 bases). The CDR3 has 13 residues. Germline CDR1 SGHRS, CDR2 YFSETQ. Trimming took 2 bases from V and 6 from J, leaving 11 bases between them. CDR3 protein: CASSFEGNHGYTF. The DNA for the CDR3 is TGCGCCAGCAGCTTTGAGGGGAATCATGGCTACACCTTC.

About this clone: Different DNA sequences within this sample yield the same CDR3. This sequence joins TRBV5-1 and TRBJ2-6; the match to TRBD1 covers 7 bases. The germline CDR1 and CDR2 sequences are SGHRS and YFSETQ. The V gene end was trimmed by 7 bases and the J gene end by 0 bases; junction bases not matched to a gene: 1. CDR3 length: 14 amino acids. The CDR3 DNA is TGCGCCAGCCGGGACAGCTCTGGGGCCAACGTCCTGACTTTC. It translates to CASRDSSGANVLTF.

As concerns this clone: This CDR3 is also generated by other DNA sequences in the sample. The chain employs TRBV18 and TRBJ2-3; 9 bases fit TRBD2. Germline CDR1 and CDR2: KGHSH and LQKENI. Germline trimming cut 3 bases from V and 0 bases from J; bases unmatched to any gene: 4. The CDR3 consists of 16 residues. In nucleotides, the CDR3 is TGTGCCAGCTCACCTTTAGCGGGGGCTAGCACAGATACGCAGTATTTT. Translating it yields CASSPLAGASTDTQYF.

V usage is TRBV4-1 and J usage is TRBJ1-3; weak D call: TRBD1 (5 bases). Deletions cut 3 bases from V and 4 bases from J, with 16 bases between. Germline V gives CDR1 MGHRA, CDR2 YSYEKL. This CDR3 spans 16 amino acids. The CDR3 loop is CASSHVGGARGNTIYF. CDR3 nucleotides: TGCGCCAGCAGCCACGTCGGCGGGGCAAGAGGAAACACCATATATTTT.

DNA of the CDR3: TGTGCCAGCAGGGATCGGGCCCTCGCGAACACCGGGGAGCTGTTTTTT. Encoded protein: CASRDRALANTGELFF. The chain joins TRBV7-6 to TRBJ2-2; D gene ambiguous. V was clipped by 6 bases and J by 0 bases, with 14 bases between them. CDR3 size: 16 residues. Looked up from germline, CDR1 is SGHVS and CDR2 is FNYEAQ.

V and J are TRBV7-8 and TRBJ1-2, with TRBD1 as a possible D gene (5 bases). Germline lookup yields CDR1 SGHVS and CDR2 FQNEAQ. The V end was cut by 5 bases, the J end by 6 bases, with 16 bases between. CDR3 length: 14 residues. The CDR3 here is CASSGLGRGHGYTF. CDR3 coding DNA: TGTGCCAGCAGCGGGTTGGGACGTGGACATGGCTACACCTTC.

This clone has a handful of counts. This chain links TRBV6-5 with TRBJ2-3; 8 nucleotides match TRBD2. This CDR3 contains 14 residues. CDR1 and CDR2 (germline): MNHEY, SVGAGI. Unmatched junction bases numbered 3, after V lost 2 bases and J lost 5 bases. Here the CDR3 DNA reads TGTGCCAGCAGTTACACGGGGGGGAAAGATACGCAGTATTTT. Encoded protein: CASSYTGGKDTQYF.

As DNA, the CDR3 is TGTGCCAGCAGCCAAGATCGGGGTAGCGGGGGCAATGAGCAGTTCTTC. Encoded protein: CASSQDRGSGGNEQFF. The chain carries TRBV4-2 and TRBJ2-1, with 9 nucleotides matching TRBD2. The CDR3 totals 16 residues. The ends lost 0 bases at V and 6 bases at J; junction bases unmatched: 6. Germline CDR1 LGHNA, CDR2 YNFKEQ.

The gene calls are TRBV3-1 (or the pseudogene TRBV3-2) and TRBJ1-1, with D possibly TRBD1 on 5 matching bases. The germline gives CDR1 LGHDT, CDR2 YNNKEL (reference sequence). The CDR3 loop spans 15 amino acids. V dropped 4 bases and J dropped 3 bases, with 15 bases sitting between them. The CDR3 DNA reads as TGTGCCAGCAGCCCCTACACCGGGACCGACACTGAAGCTTTCTTT. Translation gives CASSPYTGTDTEAFF.

The chain employs TRBV5-1 and TRBJ2-3; the D is unclear. From germline, CDR1 is SGHRS and CDR2 YFSETQ. V shed 1 base and J shed 3 bases, with 6 bases lying between them. The CDR3 is 13 amino acids. CDR3 loop: CASSLIGTDTQYF. The CDR3, as DNA: TGCGCCAGCAGCTTGATTGGGACAGATACGCAGTATTTT. Together with reference TRBV5-1 and TRBJ2-3, the CDR3 gives the full variable domain: KAGVTQTPRYLIKTRGQQVTLSCSPISGHRSVSWYQQTPGQGLQFLFEYFSETQRNKGNFPGRFSGRQFSNSRSEMNVSTLELGDSALYLCASSLIGTDTQYFGPGTRLTVL.

V is TRBV11-2 and J is TRBJ2-2; tentatively, D is TRBD1 (6 bases). Trimming removed 6 bases from V and 6 bases from J, with 11 bases in between. The CDR3 spans 13 residues. Germline CDR1 is SGHAT and CDR2 is FQNNGV. The CDR3: CASSSRGAGELFF. Written as DNA, the CDR3 is TGTGCCAGCAGTAGCAGGGGTGCCGGGGAGCTGTTTTTT.

The V and J genes are TRBV6-5 and TRBJ1-3; D is ambiguous. Germline CDR1 and CDR2: MNHEY and SVGAGI. With 4 bases removed from V and 2 bases from J, the gap between germline ends came to 6 bases. The length of the CDR3 is 13 residues. The CDR3 reads CASSSPTGNTIYF. The CDR3 DNA follows: TGTGCCAGCAGTTCCCCCACTGGAAACACCATATATTTT.

The J gene is TRBJ1-3, the V gene TRBV5-6; 7 nucleotides line up with TRBD1. This CDR3 region has 16 residues. J was trimmed by 3 bases and V by 1 base; bases with no gene match: 7. From germline, CDR1 is SGHDT and CDR2 YYEEEE. The CDR3 nucleotides are TGTGCCAGCAGCTTGCAGGGGGTCGAAGTTGGAAACACCATATATTTT. It translates to CASSLQGVEVGNTIYF. The variable domain in full, with the rest retrieved from reference TRBV5-6 and TRBJ1-3, is DAGVTQSPTHLIKTRGQQVTLRCSPKSGHDTVSWYQQALGQGPQFIFQYYEEEERQRGNFPDRFSGHQFPNYSSELNVNALLLGDSALYLCASSLQGVEVGNTIYFGEGSWLTVV.

CDR3 sequence: CASSVVGTAGTSYGYTF. Here the CDR3 DNA reads TGTGCCAGCAGTGTCGTTGGTACCGCCGGGACGTCCTATGGCTACACCTTC. This sequence joins TRBV6-1 and TRBJ1-2; possible D gene TRBD1, 5 bases. The CDR3 is 17 amino acids. V gave up 4 bases and J gave up 4 bases, with 22 bases separating them. Germline V CDR1 and CDR2: MNHNS, SASEGT.

This rearrangement joins TRBV12-3 or TRBV12-4 to TRBJ1-5; D unclear. There are 13 residues in the CDR3. Trimming removed 5 bases at V and 7 bases at J, with 12 bases between. The DNA for the CDR3 is TGTGCCAGCAGTAATGGCGGTGGACAGCCCCAGCATTTT. It encodes CASSNGGGQPQHF.

This chain connects TRBV27 to TRBJ1-1, with D possibly being TRBD1 (5 bases). The CDR3 loop spans 13 amino acids. Trimming removed 2 bases from V and 11 bases from J, with 15 bases in between. Germline V gene data show CDR1 as MNHEY and CDR2 as SMNVEV (reference sequence). As DNA, the CDR3 is TGTGCCAGCAGTTTAAGGGCAGGGTGGTTGGCTTTCTTT. As protein: CASSLRAGWLAFF.

The chain combines TRBV7-3 with TRBJ2-1, with D perhaps being TRBD1 or TRBD2 (7 bases each). CDR1 is SGHTA and CDR2 is FQGTGA in the germline V gene. The CDR3 totals 17 residues. Trimming left V 5 bases short and J 9 bases short, with 26 bases between. CDR3 protein: CASSTQSGGAPMIEQFF. DNA for the CDR3: TGTGCCAGCAGCACACAGTCAGGGGGGGCCCCCATGATTGAGCAGTTCTTC. The variable domain in full, with the rest retrieved from reference TRBV7-3 and TRBJ2-1, is GAGVSQTPSNKVTEKGKYVELRCDPISGHTALYWYRQSLGQGPEFLIYFQGTGAADDSGLPNDRFFAVRPEGSVSTLKIQRTERGDSAVYLCASSTQSGGAPMIEQFFGPGTRLTVL.

The chain recombines TRBV7-2 with TRBJ2-7, with a possible D match to TRBD2 (5 bases). The CDR3 consists of 13 residues. Germline V CDR1 and CDR2: SGHTA, FQGNSA. V shed 2 bases and J shed 5 bases, with 10 bases lying between them. CDR3 in DNA: TGTGCCAGCAGCTTACGGGGTAGCCACGAGCAGTACTTC. This sequence encodes CASSLRGSHEQYF.

The rearrangement joins TRBV6-2 or TRBV6-3 to TRBJ1-6; 7 bases agree with TRBD1. Germline V gene sequence: CDR1 MNHEY, CDR2 SVGEGT. J lost 6 bases, V lost 5 bases, and 7 bases had no gene match. The length of the CDR3 is 15 residues. The chain's CDR3 is CASSSPGQINSPLHF. In nucleotides, the CDR3 is TGTGCCAGCAGTAGCCCGGGACAGATTAATTCACCCCTCCACTTT.

This rearrangement joins TRBV25-1 to TRBJ1-2; D uncertain. V was shortened by 6 bases and J by 5 bases, with 19 bases between the two germline ends. CDR1 MGHDK and CDR2 SYGVNS come from the germline V gene. The CDR3 extends over 15 amino acids. CDR3 sequence (DNA): TGTGCCAGCAGGGGAAGGGTCTTAATGGGGTATGGCTACACCTTC. Protein sequence: CASRGRVLMGYGYTF.

The chain joins TRBV4-1 to TRBJ2-3, with a tentative D call TRBD2 (6 bases). V lost 2 bases to trimming and J lost 2 bases, with 17 bases between them. The CDR3 extends over 17 amino acids. Germline CDR1 MGHRA, CDR2 YSYEKL. The CDR3 region is CASSQYPAGRITDTQYF. The CDR3 DNA reads as TGCGCCAGCAGCCAATACCCGGCGGGGCGCATCACAGATACGCAGTATTTT.

The V and J genes are TRBV6-5 and TRBJ1-1; 7 positions match TRBD1. V shed 6 bases and J 10 bases; nucleotides not matched to a gene: 14. The CDR3 is made up of 14 amino acids. From germline, CDR1 is MNHEY and CDR2 SVGAGI. CDR3 sequence reads: CASRSNPTGDRAFF. In nucleotides, the CDR3 is TGTGCCAGCAGATCTAATCCAACAGGGGATCGAGCTTTCTTT.

This chain joins TRBV2 and TRBJ1-1; D unresolved. This CDR3 has 14 residues. In germline, CDR1 is SNHLY, CDR2 FYNNEI. V gave up 8 bases and J gave up 3 bases, with 16 bases separating them. CDR3 in amino acids: CASVRRVWDTEAFF. The DNA for the CDR3 is TGTGCCAGCGTACGTAGGGTATGGGACACTGAAGCTTTCTTT.

The chain joins TRBV14 to TRBJ2-7, with 8 bases fitting TRBD1. Trimming took 3 bases from V and 2 from J; bases not matched to a gene: 6. The CDR3 loop spans 15 amino acids. The germline V gene encodes CDR1 SGHDN and CDR2 FVKESK. CDR3 bases: TGTGCCAGCAGCCATTTGACAGGGGTGGCCTACGAGCAGTACTTC. Amino acids: CASSHLTGVAYEQYF.

V usage is TRBV18 and J usage is TRBJ1-2; D uncertain. V lost 4 bases and J 2 bases, leaving 11 bases between the germline ends. This CDR3 contains 14 residues. Germline CDR1 reads KGHSH; CDR2 reads LQKENI. The CDR3 loop reads CASSRTTANYGYTF. CDR3 bases: TGTGCCAGCTCACGGACGACGGCGAACTATGGCTACACCTTC.